This T cell receptor (beta chain) was profiled in a study of shared clonotypes between healthy human individuals. The CDR3 runs to 15 residues. The study, taken as a whole, reports: Donors were few, which limited the genetic and exposure-history diversity represented.

Measured with immunoSEQ multiplex PCR; TCRdb has only the in-frame clones, and not every one. The profile shows fewer than 850,000 clones, 55% to 75% of them singletons. This clone was detected a few times. Its antigen is currently unknown. The sequenced material came from memory CD4+ T cells sorted from blood. The sample's subset: CD45RA-negative fraction. The J gene is TRBJ2-7, the V gene TRBV21-1. TRBV21-1 is a pseudogene. This TCR derives from a woman in her thirties in good health. The CDR3 DNA reads as TGTGCCAGCAGCCCATTCTCAACAGCTGTAGCCGAGCAGTACTTC. Protein product: CASSPFSTAVAEQYF.